Sequencing of this T cell receptor beta chain was carried out in a study of tumor-infiltrating lymphocytes in primary liver carcinoma. Priming with a constant-region primer yielded TCR beta cDNA from 450 to 550 ng total RNA. Generation of the TCR beta libraries relied on three nested multiplex PCR rounds using slightly modified ARM-PCR. TRBV1-TRBV30 forward primers and a C-beta reverse primer were used in the first two PCR rounds, which each ran for 9 to 10 cycles. In TCRdb, the multiplex PCR reads were re-called with MiXCR into one record per CDR3 protein. This sample has 330,000 or so distinct CDR3 sequences, with less than 65% found just once. Notes on this clonotype: Its antigen remains unidentified. One end of the junction does not line up with germline, which may come from a read error.

Blood RNA was derived from unsorted whole blood, and germline DNA was extracted too. Per the germline V gene, CDR1 is SGHAT and CDR2 is FQDESV (reference sequence). This CDR3 has 15 residues. General observations from the study: Pairs of tumor regions overlapped more than tumor-adjacent and tumor-blood pairs did. Tumor specimens were characterized by a significantly higher top-250-clone fraction than blood (p = 0.039). The use of bulk unsorted samples meant that CD4+ and CD8+ repertoires were not compared.

This clonotype was sampled from a man aged 40-55 years with primary liver carcinoma and hepatitis B virus infection. The chain couples TRBV11-1 to TRBJ2-3; D may be TRBD1 or TRBD2 (5 bases each). The source material was peripheral blood. CDR3 bases: TGTGCCAGCAGCCTAGCTAGGGGAACCACAGGTACCCAGTATTTT. It codes for CASSLARGTTGTQYF.